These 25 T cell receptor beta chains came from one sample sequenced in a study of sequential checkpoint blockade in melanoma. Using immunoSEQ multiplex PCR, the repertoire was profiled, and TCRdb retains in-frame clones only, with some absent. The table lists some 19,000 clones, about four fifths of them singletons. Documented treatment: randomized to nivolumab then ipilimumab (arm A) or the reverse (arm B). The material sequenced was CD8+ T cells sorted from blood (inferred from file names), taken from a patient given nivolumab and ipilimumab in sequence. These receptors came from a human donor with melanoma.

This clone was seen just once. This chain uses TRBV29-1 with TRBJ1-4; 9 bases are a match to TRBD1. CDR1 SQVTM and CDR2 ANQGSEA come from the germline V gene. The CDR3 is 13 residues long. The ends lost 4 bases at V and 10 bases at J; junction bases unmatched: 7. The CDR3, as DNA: TGCAGCGTTGGGACAGGGGATTTGGGAAAACTGTTTTTT. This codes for CSVGTGDLGKLFF.

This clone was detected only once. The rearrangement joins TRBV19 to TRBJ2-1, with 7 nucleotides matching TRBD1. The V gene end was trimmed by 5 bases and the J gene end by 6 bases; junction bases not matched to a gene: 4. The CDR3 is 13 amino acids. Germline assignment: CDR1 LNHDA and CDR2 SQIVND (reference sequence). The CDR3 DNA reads TGTGCCAGTAGTTCCCACAGGGGCAATGAGCAGTTCTTC. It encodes CASSSHRGNEQFF.

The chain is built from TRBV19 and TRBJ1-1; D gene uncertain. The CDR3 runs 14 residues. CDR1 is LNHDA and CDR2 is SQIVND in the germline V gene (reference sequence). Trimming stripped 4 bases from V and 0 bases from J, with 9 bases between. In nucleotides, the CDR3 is TGTGCCAGTAGTAGGAGGAGCATGAACACTGAAGCTTTCTTT. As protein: CASSRRSMNTEAFF. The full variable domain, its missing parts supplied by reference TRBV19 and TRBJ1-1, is DGGITQSPKYLFRKEGQNVTLSCEQNLNHDAMYWYRQDPGQGLRLIYYSQIVNDFQKGDIAEGYSVSREKKESFPLTVTSAQKNPTAFYLCASSRRSMNTEAFFGQGTRLTVV.

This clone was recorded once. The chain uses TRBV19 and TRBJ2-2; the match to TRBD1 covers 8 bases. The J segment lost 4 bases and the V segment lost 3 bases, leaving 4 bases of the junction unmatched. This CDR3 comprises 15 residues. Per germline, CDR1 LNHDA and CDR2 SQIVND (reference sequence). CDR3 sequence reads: CASSIADRVTGELFF. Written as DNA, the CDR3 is TGTGCCAGTAGTATCGCGGACAGGGTCACCGGGGAGCTGTTTTTT. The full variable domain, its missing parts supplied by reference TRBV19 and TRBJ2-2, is DGGITQSPKYLFRKEGQNVTLSCEQNLNHDAMYWYRQDPGQGLRLIYYSQIVNDFQKGDIAEGYSVSREKKESFPLTVTSAQKNPTAFYLCASSIADRVTGELFFGEGSRLTVL.

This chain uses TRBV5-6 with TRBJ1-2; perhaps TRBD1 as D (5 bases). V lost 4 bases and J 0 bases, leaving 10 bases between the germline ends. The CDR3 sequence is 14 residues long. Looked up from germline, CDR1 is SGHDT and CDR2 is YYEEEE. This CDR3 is CASSGGGANYGYTF. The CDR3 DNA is TGTGCCAGCAGCGGGGGGGGAGCTAACTATGGCTACACCTTC.

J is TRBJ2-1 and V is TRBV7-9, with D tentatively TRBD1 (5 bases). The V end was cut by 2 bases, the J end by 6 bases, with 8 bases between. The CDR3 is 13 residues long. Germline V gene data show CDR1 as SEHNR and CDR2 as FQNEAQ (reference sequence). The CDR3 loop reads CASSLQGLNEQFF. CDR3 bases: TGTGCCAGCAGCTTACAGGGCCTCAATGAGCAGTTCTTC. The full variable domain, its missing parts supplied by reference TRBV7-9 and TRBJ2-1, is DTGVSQNPRHKITKRGQNVTFRCDPISEHNRLYWYRQTLGQGPEFLTYFQNEAQLEKSRLLSDRFSAERPKGSFSTLEIQRTEQGDSAMYLCASSLQGLNEQFFGPGTRLTVL.

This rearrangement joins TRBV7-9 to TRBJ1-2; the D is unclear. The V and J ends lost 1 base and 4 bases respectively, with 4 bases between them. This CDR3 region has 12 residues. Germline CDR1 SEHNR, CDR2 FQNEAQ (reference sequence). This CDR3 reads CASSLDGYGYTF. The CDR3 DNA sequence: TGTGCCAGCAGCTTAGACGGCTATGGCTACACCTTC.

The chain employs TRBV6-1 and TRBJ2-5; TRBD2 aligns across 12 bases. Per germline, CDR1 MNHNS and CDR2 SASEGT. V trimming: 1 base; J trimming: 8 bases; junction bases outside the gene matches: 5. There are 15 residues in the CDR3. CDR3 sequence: CASSEVGLAGPTQYF. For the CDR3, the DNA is TGTGCCAGCAGTGAAGTTGGACTAGCGGGGCCTACCCAGTACTTC.

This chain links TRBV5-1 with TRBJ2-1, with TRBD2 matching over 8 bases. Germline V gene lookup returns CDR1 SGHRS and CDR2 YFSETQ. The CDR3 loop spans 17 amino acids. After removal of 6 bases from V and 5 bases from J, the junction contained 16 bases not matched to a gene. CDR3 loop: CASKFGVGGGTHNEQFF. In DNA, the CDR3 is TGCGCCAGCAAGTTTGGTGTAGGCGGGGGGACCCACAATGAGCAGTTCTTC. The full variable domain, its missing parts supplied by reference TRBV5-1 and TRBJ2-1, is KAGVTQTPRYLIKTRGQQVTLSCSPISGHRSVSWYQQTPGQGLQFLFEYFSETQRNKGNFPGRFSGRQFSNSRSEMNVSTLELGDSALYLCASKFGVGGGTHNEQFFGPGTRLTVL.

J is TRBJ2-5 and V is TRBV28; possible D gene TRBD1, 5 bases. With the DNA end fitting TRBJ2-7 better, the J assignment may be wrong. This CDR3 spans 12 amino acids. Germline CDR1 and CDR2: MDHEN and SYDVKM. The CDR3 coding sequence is TGTGCCAGCAAGGGGTTTCAGCGCGAGCAGTACTTC. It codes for CASKGFQREQYF.

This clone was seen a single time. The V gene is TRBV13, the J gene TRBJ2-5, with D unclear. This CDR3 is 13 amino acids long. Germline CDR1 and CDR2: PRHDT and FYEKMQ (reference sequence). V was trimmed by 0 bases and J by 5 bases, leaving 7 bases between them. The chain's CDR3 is CASSLGLEETQYF. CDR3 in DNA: TGTGCCAGCAGCTTAGGGCTAGAGGAGACCCAGTACTTC.

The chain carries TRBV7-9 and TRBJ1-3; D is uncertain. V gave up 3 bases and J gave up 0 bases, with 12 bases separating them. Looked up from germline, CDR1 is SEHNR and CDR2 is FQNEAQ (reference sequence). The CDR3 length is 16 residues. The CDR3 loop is CASSFPTSSSGNTIYF. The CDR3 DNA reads TGTGCCAGCAGCTTTCCCACATCCAGCTCTGGAAACACCATATATTTT. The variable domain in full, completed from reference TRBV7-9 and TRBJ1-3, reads DTGVSQNPRHKITKRGQNVTFRCDPISEHNRLYWYRQTLGQGPEFLTYFQNEAQLEKSRLLSDRFSAERPKGSFSTLEIQRTEQGDSAMYLCASSFPTSSSGNTIYFGEGSWLTVV.

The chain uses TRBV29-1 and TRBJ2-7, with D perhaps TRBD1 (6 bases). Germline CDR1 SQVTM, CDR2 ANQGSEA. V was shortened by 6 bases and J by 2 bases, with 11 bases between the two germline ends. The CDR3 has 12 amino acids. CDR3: CSVQQGTYEQYF. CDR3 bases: TGCAGCGTCCAACAGGGTACCTACGAGCAGTACTTC.

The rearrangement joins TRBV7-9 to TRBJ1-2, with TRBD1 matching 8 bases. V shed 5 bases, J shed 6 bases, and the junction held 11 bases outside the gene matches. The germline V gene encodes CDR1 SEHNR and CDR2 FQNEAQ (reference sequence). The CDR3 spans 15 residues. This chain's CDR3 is CASSPWTGIEDGYTF. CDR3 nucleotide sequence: TGTGCCAGCAGCCCCTGGACAGGGATCGAAGATGGCTACACCTTC.

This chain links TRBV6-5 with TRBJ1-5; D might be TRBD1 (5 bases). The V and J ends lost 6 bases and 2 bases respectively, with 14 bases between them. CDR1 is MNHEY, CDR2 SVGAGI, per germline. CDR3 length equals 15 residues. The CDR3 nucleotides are TGTGCCAGCAGCTCGTCAGGGTTGGGCAATCAGCCCCAGCATTTT. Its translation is CASSSSGLGNQPQHF.

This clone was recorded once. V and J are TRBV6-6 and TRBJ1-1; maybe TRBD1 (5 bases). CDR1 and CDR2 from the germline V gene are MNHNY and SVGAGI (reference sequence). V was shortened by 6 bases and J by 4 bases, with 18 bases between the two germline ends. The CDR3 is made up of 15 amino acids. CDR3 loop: CASSYAGGRGTEAFF. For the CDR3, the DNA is TGTGCCAGCAGCTATGCGGGGGGAAGAGGCACTGAAGCTTTCTTT.

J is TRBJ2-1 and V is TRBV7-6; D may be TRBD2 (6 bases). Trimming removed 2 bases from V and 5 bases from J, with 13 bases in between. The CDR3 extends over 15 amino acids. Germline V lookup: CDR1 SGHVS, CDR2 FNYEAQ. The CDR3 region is CASSLLGGGHNEQFF. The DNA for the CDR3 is TGTGCCAGCAGCTTATTAGGCGGAGGGCACAATGAGCAGTTCTTC.

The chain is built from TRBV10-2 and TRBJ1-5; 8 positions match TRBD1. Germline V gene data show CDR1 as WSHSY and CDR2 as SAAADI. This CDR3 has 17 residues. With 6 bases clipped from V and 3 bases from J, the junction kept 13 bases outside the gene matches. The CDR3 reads CASRDRTGTGYNQPQHF. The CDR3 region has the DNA TGCGCCAGCAGGGACAGAACCGGGACAGGATACAATCAGCCCCAGCATTTT.

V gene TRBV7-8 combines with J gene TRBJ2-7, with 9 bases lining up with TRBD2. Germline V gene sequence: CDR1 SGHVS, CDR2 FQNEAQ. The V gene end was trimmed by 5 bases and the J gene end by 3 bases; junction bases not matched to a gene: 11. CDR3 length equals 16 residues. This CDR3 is CASSPATAGGLYEQYF. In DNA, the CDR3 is TGTGCCAGCAGCCCGGCGACAGCGGGAGGACTCTACGAGCAGTACTTC.

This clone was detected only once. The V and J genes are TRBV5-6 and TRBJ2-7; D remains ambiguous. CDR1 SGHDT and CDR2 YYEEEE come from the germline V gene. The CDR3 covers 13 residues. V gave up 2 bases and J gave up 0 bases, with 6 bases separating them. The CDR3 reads CASSFDSSYEQYF. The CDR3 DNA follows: TGTGCCAGCAGCTTCGACTCCTCCTACGAGCAGTACTTC.

The CDR3 nucleotides are TGTGCCAGCAGCTTGGAAGCGGGAACAGATACGCAGTATTTT. Protein product: CASSLEAGTDTQYF. This chain connects TRBV5-6 to TRBJ2-3; 7 nucleotides agree with TRBD2. Germline loops: CDR1 SGHDT, CDR2 YYEEEE. CDR3 length equals 14 residues. After removal of 0 bases from V and 3 bases from J, the junction contained 1 base not matched to a gene.

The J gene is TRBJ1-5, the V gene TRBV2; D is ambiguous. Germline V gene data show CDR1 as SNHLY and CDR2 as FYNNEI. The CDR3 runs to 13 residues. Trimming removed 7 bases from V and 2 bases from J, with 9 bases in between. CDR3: CASKLRGNQPQHF. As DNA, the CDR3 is TGTGCCAGCAAGCTTCGGGGCAATCAGCCCCAGCATTTT.

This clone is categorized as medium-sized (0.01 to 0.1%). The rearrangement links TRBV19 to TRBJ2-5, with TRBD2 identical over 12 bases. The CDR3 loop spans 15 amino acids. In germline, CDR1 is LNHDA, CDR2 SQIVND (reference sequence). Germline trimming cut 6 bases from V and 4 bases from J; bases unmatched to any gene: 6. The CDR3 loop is CASSTTSGSLETQYF. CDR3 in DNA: TGTGCCAGTAGCACGACTAGCGGGAGTTTAGAGACCCAGTACTTC.

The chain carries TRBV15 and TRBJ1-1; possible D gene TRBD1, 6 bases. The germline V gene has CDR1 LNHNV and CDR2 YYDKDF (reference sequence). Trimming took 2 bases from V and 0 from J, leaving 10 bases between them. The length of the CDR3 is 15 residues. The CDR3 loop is CATSRPTGLNTEAFF. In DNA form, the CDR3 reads TGTGCCACCAGCAGACCTACAGGGTTGAACACTGAAGCTTTCTTT. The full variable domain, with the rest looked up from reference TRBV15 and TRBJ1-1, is DAMVIQNPRYQVTQFGKPVTLSCSQTLNHNVMYWYQQKSSQAPKLLFHYYDKDFNNEADTPDNFQSRRPNTSFCFLDIRSPGLGDTAMYLCATSRPTGLNTEAFFGQGTRLTVV.

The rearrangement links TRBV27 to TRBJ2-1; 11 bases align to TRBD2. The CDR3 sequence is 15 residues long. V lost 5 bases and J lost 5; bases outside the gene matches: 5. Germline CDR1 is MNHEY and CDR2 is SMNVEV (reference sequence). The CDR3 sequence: CASSLTSGTHNEQFF. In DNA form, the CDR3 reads TGTGCCAGCAGTCTGACTAGCGGGACTCACAATGAGCAGTTCTTC.